The following is a T cell receptor (beta chain) sequence with its context. The sample comes from a study of control samples from healthy donors and cancer patients. Germline CDR1 LNHDA, CDR2 SQIVND (reference sequence). V gave up 7 bases and J gave up 5 bases; unmatched junction bases: 10. This CDR3 region has 15 residues. Method: immunoSEQ multiplex PCR; TCRdb's copy keeps in-frame clones and lacks some. The sample consists of fewer than 200,000 clones, 93% of them appearing once. The sample was blood. This clonotype was obtained from a woman aged 55-69 years in good health. The chain uses TRBV19 and TRBJ2-1; 8 bases match TRBD2. The CDR3 bases are TGTGCCAGTAACCCCTTAAGCGGGGGCCACAATGAGCAGTTCTTC. This gives the protein CASNPLSGGHNEQFF.